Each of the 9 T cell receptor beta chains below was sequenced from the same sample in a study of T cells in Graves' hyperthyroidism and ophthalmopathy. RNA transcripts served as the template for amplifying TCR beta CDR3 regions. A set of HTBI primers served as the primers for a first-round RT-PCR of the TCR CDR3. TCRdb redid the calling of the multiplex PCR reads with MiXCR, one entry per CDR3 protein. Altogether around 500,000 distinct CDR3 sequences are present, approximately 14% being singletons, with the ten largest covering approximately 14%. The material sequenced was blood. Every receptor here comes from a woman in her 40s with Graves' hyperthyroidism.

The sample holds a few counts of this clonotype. The CDR3 here is CASSYLSDINTGELFF. CDR3 nucleotide sequence: TGTGCCAGCAGTTATCTTTCAGATATTAACACCGGGGAGCTGTTTTTT. The rearrangement links TRBV6-1 to TRBJ2-2; D is ambiguous. The CDR3 totals 16 residues. Trimming removed 5 bases from V and 2 bases from J, with 15 bases in between. The germline V gene encodes CDR1 MNHNS and CDR2 SASEGT.

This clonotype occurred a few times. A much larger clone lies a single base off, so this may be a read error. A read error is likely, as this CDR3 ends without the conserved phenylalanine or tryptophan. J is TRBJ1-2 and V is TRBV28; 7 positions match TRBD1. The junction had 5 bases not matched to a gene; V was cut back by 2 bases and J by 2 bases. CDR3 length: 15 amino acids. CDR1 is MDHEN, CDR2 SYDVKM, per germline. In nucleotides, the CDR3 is TGTGCCAGCAGTTTAGGGACAGAGGCCAACTATGGCTACACCCTC. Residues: CASSLGTEANYGYTL.

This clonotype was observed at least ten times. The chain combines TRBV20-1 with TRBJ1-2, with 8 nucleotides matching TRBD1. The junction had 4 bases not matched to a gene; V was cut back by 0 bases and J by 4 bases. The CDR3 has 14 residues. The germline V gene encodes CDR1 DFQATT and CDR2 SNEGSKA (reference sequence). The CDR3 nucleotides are TGCAGTGCTAGAGATAGGGACAGGACCTATGGCTACACCTTC. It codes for CSARDRDRTYGYTF.

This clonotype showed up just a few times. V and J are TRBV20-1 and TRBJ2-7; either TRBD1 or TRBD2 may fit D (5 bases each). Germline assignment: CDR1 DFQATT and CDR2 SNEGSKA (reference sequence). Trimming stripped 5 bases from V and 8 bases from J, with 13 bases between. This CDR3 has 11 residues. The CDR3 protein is CSARGALKQYF. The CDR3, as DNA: TGCAGTGCTCGAGGGGCTCTTAAGCAGTACTTC.

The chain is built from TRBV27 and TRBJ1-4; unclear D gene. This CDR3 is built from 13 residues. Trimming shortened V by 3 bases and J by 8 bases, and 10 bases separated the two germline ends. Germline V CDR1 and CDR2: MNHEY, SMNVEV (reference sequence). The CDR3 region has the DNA TGTGCCAGCAGTTTGCTCCCCGACGAAAAACTGTTTTTT. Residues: CASSLLPDEKLFF.

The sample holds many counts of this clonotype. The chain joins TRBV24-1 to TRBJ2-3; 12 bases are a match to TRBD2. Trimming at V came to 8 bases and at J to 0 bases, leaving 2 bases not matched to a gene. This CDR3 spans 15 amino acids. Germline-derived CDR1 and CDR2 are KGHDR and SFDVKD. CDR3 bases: TGTGCCACCACAGGGACTAGCGGGAGCACAGATACGCAGTATTTT. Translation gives CATTGTSGSTDTQYF.

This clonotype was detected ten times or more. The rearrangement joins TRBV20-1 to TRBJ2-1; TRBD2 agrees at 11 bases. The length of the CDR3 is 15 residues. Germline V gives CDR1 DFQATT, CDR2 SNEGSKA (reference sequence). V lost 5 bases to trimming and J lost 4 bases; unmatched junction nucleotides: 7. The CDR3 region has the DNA TGCAGTGCTCCGCGACTAGCGGGGTCGTACAATGAGCAGTTCTTC. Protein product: CSAPRLAGSYNEQFF.

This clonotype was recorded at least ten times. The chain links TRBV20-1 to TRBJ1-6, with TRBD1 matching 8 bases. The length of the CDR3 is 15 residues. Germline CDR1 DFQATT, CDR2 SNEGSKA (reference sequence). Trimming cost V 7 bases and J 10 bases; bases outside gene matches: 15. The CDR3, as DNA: TGCAGTGGCCCGGACAGGGCGAAGAAAAACTCACCCCTCCACTTT. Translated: CSGPDRAKKNSPLHF.

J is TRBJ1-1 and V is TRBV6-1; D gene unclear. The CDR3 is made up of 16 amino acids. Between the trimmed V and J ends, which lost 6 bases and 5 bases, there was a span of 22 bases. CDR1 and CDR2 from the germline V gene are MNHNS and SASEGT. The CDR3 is CASSSRPGSLETEAFF. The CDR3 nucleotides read TGTGCCAGCAGCTCCCGCCCTGGGTCCCTGGAGACTGAAGCTTTCTTT.